The 15 T cell receptor beta chains below come from one sample, sequenced in a study of cytotoxic CD8 clonotypes in ibrutinib-treated CLL. Clones were sequenced by immunoSEQ multiplex PCR, and TCRdb holds only the in-frame ones, with some missing. The sample shows about 50,000 clones, approximately 82% of them seen only once. The material was PBMCs, obtained after 24 months of ibrutinib treatment. Source of these receptors: a human donor with chronic lymphocytic leukemia.

This clone was recorded once. V and J are TRBV30 and TRBJ2-7, with D perhaps assigned TRBD1 or TRBD2 (5 bases each). The CDR3 is made up of 11 amino acids. Germline V gene data show CDR1 as GTSNPN and CDR2 as SVGIG (reference sequence). Trimming shortened V by 8 bases and J by 3 bases, and 11 bases separated the two germline ends. The chain's CDR3 is CALGTDYEQYF. CDR3 nucleotide sequence: TGTGCCCTGGGGACCGACTACGAGCAGTACTTC.

The rearrangement links TRBV27 to TRBJ1-5; 9 nucleotides align to TRBD1. Germline trimming cut 4 bases from V and 5 bases from J; bases unmatched to any gene: 3. CDR1 is MNHEY, CDR2 SMNVEV, per germline (reference sequence). The CDR3 is 14 residues long. CDR3 amino acids: CASSSGTGYQPQHF. The CDR3 coding sequence is TGTGCCAGCAGTTCCGGGACAGGGTATCAGCCCCAGCATTTT.

This clone was counted a few times. The V call is TRBV6-5, the J call TRBJ2-7, with D perhaps matching TRBD2 (6 bases). In germline, CDR1 is MNHEY, CDR2 SVGAGI. The V gene lost 5 bases and the J gene lost 2 bases, with 13 bases spanning the gap. CDR3 length: 14 amino acids. The CDR3 DNA reads as TGTGCCAGCAGTGATTTCGGGGGAGCCTACGAGCAGTACTTC. Translated: CASSDFGGAYEQYF.

The genes are TRBV5-1 and TRBJ1-2; D is possibly TRBD1 (5 bases). Trimming cost V 0 bases and J 7 bases, with 13 bases left between them. This CDR3 has 14 amino acids. Germline lookup yields CDR1 SGHRS and CDR2 YFSETQ. The CDR3 here is CASSLAQGTIGYTF. CDR3 nucleotides: TGCGCCAGCAGCTTGGCCCAGGGAACCATTGGCTACACCTTC.

The V and J genes are TRBV6-5 and TRBJ1-2, with TRBD1 identical over 7 bases. From germline, CDR1 is MNHEY and CDR2 SVGAGI. CDR3 size: 12 residues. With 7 bases clipped from V and 8 bases from J, the junction kept 7 bases outside the gene matches. The CDR3 reads CASTLTGSGYTF. In nucleotides, the CDR3 is TGTGCCAGCACCCTGACAGGGAGCGGCTACACCTTC.

The chain carries TRBV19 and TRBJ2-3, with D tentatively TRBD1 or TRBD2 (5 bases each). Germline assignment: CDR1 LNHDA and CDR2 SQIVND (reference sequence). The CDR3 totals 16 residues. V dropped 4 bases and J dropped 0 bases, with 14 bases sitting between them. In nucleotides, the CDR3 is TGTGCCAGTAGTAGCTCGGGACCTCGTAGCACAGATACGCAGTATTTT. As protein: CASSSSGPRSTDTQYF.

This sequence joins TRBV4-3 and TRBJ2-7; 7 positions agree with TRBD2. The V gene end was trimmed by 0 bases and the J gene end by 4 bases; junction bases not matched to a gene: 12. This CDR3 comprises 17 residues. The germline CDR1 and CDR2 sequences are LGHNA and YSLEER. The CDR3 DNA reads as TGCGCCAGCAGCCAAGAGGTAGGGGATGCGGGAGTATACGAGCAGTACTTC. This translates into CASSQEVGDAGVYEQYF.

The rearrangement links TRBV21-1 to TRBJ2-5; TRBD2 is the table's D call, not checked against the DNA. TRBV21-1 is tagged as a pseudogene. The CDR3 length is 11 residues. The CDR3, as DNA: TGTGCCAGCAGCATAGATCGGGGCCAGTACTTC. It specifies CASSIDRGQYF.

As concerns this clone: Other DNA sequences within the sample encode an identical CDR3. The chain is built from TRBV6-6 and TRBJ1-3; D is uncertain. Germline V gene data show CDR1 as MNHNY and CDR2 as SVGAGI (reference sequence). V gave up 3 bases and J gave up 0 bases, with 9 bases separating them. The CDR3 extends over 15 amino acids. CDR3 amino acids: CASSYEGISGNTIYF. The CDR3 region has the DNA TGTGCCAGCAGTTATGAGGGCATCTCTGGAAACACCATATATTTT.

CDR3 nucleotides: TGTGCCAGTTCCTCGGACAGACCGAACACTGAAGCTTTCTTT. Amino acids: CASSSDRPNTEAFF. The J gene is TRBJ1-1, the V gene TRBV19; D is possibly TRBD1 (6 bases). The CDR3 is 14 amino acids. The germline V and J ends were trimmed by 8 bases and 1 base, with 14 bases remaining between them. In germline, CDR1 is LNHDA, CDR2 SQIVND (reference sequence).

J is TRBJ2-3 and V is TRBV27; 7 bases map to TRBD1. There are 15 residues in the CDR3. After removal of 0 bases from V and 1 base from J, the junction contained 1 base not matched to a gene. Germline V gene sequence: CDR1 MNHEY, CDR2 SMNVEV (reference sequence). The DNA of the CDR3 is TGTGCCAGCAGTTTATCTACAGGGGGCACAGATACGCAGTATTTT. Encoded protein: CASSLSTGGTDTQYF.

This clone occurred a few times. The V and J genes are TRBV27 and TRBJ2-1, with a weak D call TRBD1 (6 bases). The CDR3 runs 14 residues. The V and J ends lost 6 bases and 7 bases respectively, with 16 bases between them. Germline V lookup: CDR1 MNHEY, CDR2 SMNVEV (reference sequence). The CDR3 bases are TGTGCCAGCAGCCAGGGGCGGGTGTGGAATGAGCAGTTCTTC. The encoded protein is CASSQGRVWNEQFF.

The chain links TRBV6-6 to TRBJ1-5; D is ambiguous. Per the germline V gene, CDR1 is MNHNY and CDR2 is SVGAGI (reference sequence). V was clipped by 6 bases and J by 11 bases, with 14 bases between them. The CDR3 contains 12 residues. As DNA, the CDR3 is TGTGCCAGCAGCCCCGGACGGCCCGCCCAGCATTTT. It codes for CASSPGRPAQHF.

The chain couples TRBV7-8 to TRBJ1-4; 7 bases agree with TRBD1. In germline, CDR1 is SGHVS, CDR2 FQNEAQ. This CDR3 comprises 19 residues. V lost 0 bases to trimming and J lost 3 bases; unmatched junction nucleotides: 13. In DNA form, the CDR3 reads TGTGCCAGCAGCTTAGCGAACAGGGGTTATGCGTTAGCTAATGAAAAACTGTTTTTT. Encoded protein: CASSLANRGYALANEKLFF.

The V and J genes are TRBV7-3 and TRBJ2-5; D may correspond to TRBD1 or TRBD2 (6 bases each). In germline, CDR1 is SGHTA, CDR2 FQGTGA. The CDR3 consists of 13 residues. V was pared by 2 bases and J by 5 bases, with 9 bases between. The DNA of the CDR3 is TGTGCCAGCAGCTTAGGGGGGCGTGAGACCCAGTACTTC. This encodes CASSLGGRETQYF.